This T cell receptor (beta chain) was found in a study of cytomegalovirus exposure and HLA in healthy donors. Overall study results and limits: For most subjects, TCR beta sequences were reported to predict HLA-A and HLA-B alleles with accuracy. As confirmed in vitro, three CMV-associated chains were specific for CMV antigens. Most of the CMV-associated TCR beta chains (in a later analysis) appeared to be HLA-restricted.

With regard to this clone: Its antigen is unknown.

The CDR3 is 12 amino acids. Trimming took 0 bases from V and 8 from J, leaving 10 bases between them. The germline V gene has CDR1 GTSNPN and CDR2 SVGIG (reference sequence). Vbeta (60) and Jbeta (13) primers were used in the PCR. Profiled with immunoSEQ multiplex PCR; TCRdb holds only in-frame clones, not every one. The table has 90,000 to 150,000 clones, 77% seen once. The chain carries TRBV30 and TRBJ1-2; tentatively, D is TRBD1 (6 bases). The sequence came from a man between 18 and 29 years old in good health and CMV-seropositive. Sequencing was performed on PBMCs. This CDR3 is CAWSVRQGGYTF. In DNA, the CDR3 is TGTGCCTGGAGTGTACGGCAGGGGGGCTACACCTTC.